This is a list of T cell receptor beta chains from one sample in a study of vaccination and CD4 T cells after COVID-19. TCRdb called the PCR reads again in MiXCR, with one record for every CDR3 protein. The sample contains 25,000 to 30,000 distinct CDR3 sequences, around 50% of which appear only once. This specimen consisted of CD4+ T cells from blood, obtained about 7 months after SARS-CoV-2 vaccination. These receptors all come from a human donor who had recovered from COVID-19. CDR3s include the opening cysteine and the closing phenylalanine or tryptophan. The D gene is left open where the match is weak. A row's size may be missing; if present it is once, few, many or a size class.

d_call,j_call,v_call,clone_size,cdr3_aa,cdr3_nt
NA,TRBJ1-1,TRBV28,once,CASRLSASNTEAFF,TGTGCCAGCAGATTATCCGCCTCGAACACTGAAGCTTTCTTT
NA,TRBJ2-3,TRBV7-9,few,CASSLVSDTQYF,TGTGCCAGCAGCTTAGTCTCAGATACGCAGTATTTT
NA,TRBJ2-7,TRBV28,few,CASRPPGGHTYEQYF,TGTGCCAGCAGACCCCCCGGGGGACATACCTACGAGCAGTACTTC
TRBD1,TRBJ2-7,TRBV7-2,once,CASSFAGTGYEQYF,TGTGCCAGCAGCTTCGCCGGGACAGGTTACGAGCAGTACTTC
TRBD2,TRBJ2-3,TRBV11-2,once,CASSLGLREAADTQYF,TGTGCCAGCAGCTTAGGGCTGCGGGAGGCTGCAGATACGCAGTATTTT
TRBD1,TRBJ2-7,TRBV5-1,NA,CASSSDRGPFYEQYF,TGCGCCAGCAGCTCCGACAGGGGCCCTTTCTACGAGCAGTACTTC
TRBD1,TRBJ2-1,TRBV27,NA,CASSPGTGDNEQFF,TGTGCCAGCAGTCCCGGGACAGGGGACAATGAGCAGTTCTTC
TRBD1,TRBJ2-3,TRBV6-1,NA,CASSTRDRGSTDTQYF,TGTGCCAGCAGTACCCGGGACAGGGGTAGCACAGATACGCAGTATTTT
NA,TRBJ1-1,TRBV18,NA,CASSPWAGPNTEAFF,TGTGCCAGCTCACCATGGGCAGGACCGAACACTGAAGCTTTCTTT
NA,TRBJ1-6,TRBV10-3,few,CAISESGGDNSPLHF,TGTGCCATCAGTGAGTCAGGGGGAGATAATTCACCCCTCCACTTT
TRBD2,TRBJ2-7,TRBV20-1,NA,CSARGAGELPYEQYF,TGCAGTGCTAGGGGAGCGGGAGAGCTTCCCTACGAGCAGTACTTC
NA,TRBJ2-5,TRBV7-9,NA,CASSLDRTQYF,TGTGCCAGCAGCTTAGACAGGACCCAGTACTTC
NA,TRBJ1-1,TRBV6-2/TRBV6-3,few,CASIRAGGGSGTEAFF,TGTGCCAGCATCCGGGCCGGGGGGGGCTCGGGCACTGAAGCTTTCTTT
TRBD1,TRBJ1-1,TRBV24-1,few,CAVKGGGENTEAFF,TGTGCCGTGAAGGGAGGGGGCGAGAACACTGAAGCTTTCTTT
NA,TRBJ1-1,TRBV27,NA,CASSLVVNTEAFF,TGTGCCAGCAGTTTAGTTGTGAACACTGAAGCTTTCTTT
NA,TRBJ1-6,TRBV5-6,NA,CASSLDRGWTELGNSPLHF,TGTGCCAGCAGCTTGGACCGGGGGTGGACGGAACTTGGGAATTCACCCCTCCACTTT
NA,TRBJ2-2,TRBV6-1,NA,CASSRSGELFF,TGTGCCAGCAGCCGGTCCGGGGAGCTGTTTTTT
NA,TRBJ2-7,TRBV6-1,few,CASSTGMGTSYEQYF,TGTGCCAGCAGTACCGGCATGGGGACATCATACGAGCAGTACTTC
NA,TRBJ1-1,TRBV20-1,NA,CSARARAIEAFF,TGCAGTGCTAGAGCCAGGGCGATTGAAGCTTTCTTT
NA,TRBJ2-6,TRBV6-2/TRBV6-3,NA,CASIPGFVSPGANVLTF,TGTGCCAGCATCCCAGGGTTTGTCTCTCCTGGGGCCAACGTCCTGACTTTC
NA,TRBJ2-1,TRBV7-2,NA,CASSFLRNEQFF,TGTGCCAGCAGCTTCCTTAGGAATGAGCAGTTCTTC
NA,TRBJ1-2,TRBV29-1,NA,CSVGAEDGYTF,TGCAGCGTTGGGGCAGAGGATGGCTACACCTTC
NA,TRBJ2-1,TRBV11-2,NA,CASSPRLNNEQFF,TGTGCCAGCAGCCCCCGCCTAAACAATGAGCAGTTCTTC
NA,TRBJ1-1,TRBV19,NA,CASSGTVVAEAFF,TGTGCCAGTAGCGGGACGGTCGTCGCTGAAGCTTTCTTT
TRBD2,TRBJ2-7,TRBV20-1,NA,CSARDPKTGTSWYEQYF,TGCAGTGCTAGAGATCCGAAGACCGGGACTAGCTGGTACGAGCAGTACTTC
NA,TRBJ1-2,TRBV28,NA,CASSLPGSGYTF,TGTGCCAGCAGTTTACCCGGGAGCGGCTACACCTTC